The text below deals with one T cell receptor beta chain. Its antigen is as yet unknown. This entry comes from a study of cytomegalovirus exposure and HLA in healthy donors. General observations from the study: An analysis that was carried out later associated 16,951 TCR beta sequences with HLA alleles at 0.05 false discovery rate. Immune exposure information comprised only CMV serostatus.

V shed 6 bases, J shed 3 bases, and the junction held 9 bases outside the gene matches. CDR3 size: 15 residues. Germline lookup yields CDR1 MNHEY and CDR2 SMNVEV (reference sequence). Amplification used 60 Vbeta primers and 13 Jbeta primers. Libraries were prepared by immunoSEQ multiplex PCR; TCRdb keeps only in-frame clonotypes and omits some of them. The data contain tens of thousands of clones, around 68% of them singletons. The sample was PBMCs. The TCR comes from a man between 45 and 60 years old in good health and CMV-seropositive. The V and J genes are TRBV27 and TRBJ1-1, with 8 bases fitting TRBD1. CDR3 DNA: TGTGCCAGCAGCTTTGACAGGGGTGGGGACACTGAAGCTTTCTTT. Residues: CASSFDRGGDTEAFF.